The 13 T cell receptor beta chains reported below all come from one sample, sequenced in a study of shared clonotypes between healthy human individuals. Assay used: immunoSEQ multiplex PCR; TCRdb lists only in-frame clones, some missing. This table holds about 340,000 clones, less than 75% found once. The sample was memory CD4+ T cells sorted from blood. Subset denoted: CD45RA-negative fraction. These TCRs come from a young man in good health.

The rearrangement uses TRBV5-6 and TRBJ2-5; no firm D call. The CDR3 loop spans 15 amino acids. Trimming stripped 4 bases from V and 4 bases from J, with 17 bases between. Per the germline V gene, CDR1 is SGHDT and CDR2 is YYEEEE. For the CDR3, the DNA is TGTGCCAGCAGCCGCTTGGTAGGAGTGGTAGAGACCCAGTACTTC. Its translation is CASSRLVGVVETQYF.

Concerning this clone itself: The same CDR3 also results from other DNA sequences found in this sample. The genes are TRBV2 and TRBJ1-3, with no clear D. The CDR3 spans 14 residues. The germline CDR1 and CDR2 sequences are SNHLY and FYNNEI. Trimming took 6 bases from V and 0 from J, leaving 9 bases between them. Written as DNA, the CDR3 is TGTGCCAGCAGCGCTGAGGGCTCTGGAAACACCATATATTTT. Amino acid sequence: CASSAEGSGNTIYF.

V and J are TRBV6-1 and TRBJ2-3, with a tentative D call TRBD2 (5 bases). V was cut by 5 bases and J by 2 bases, with 14 bases left in between. Germline-derived CDR1 and CDR2 are MNHNS and SASEGT. This CDR3 comprises 15 residues. The CDR3 sequence: CASSKDSPLTDTQYF. The CDR3 DNA reads as TGTGCCAGCAGTAAGGACTCACCGCTCACAGATACGCAGTATTTT.

As to this clone: The sample carries other DNA sequences with the same CDR3. This chain joins TRBV11-3 and TRBJ2-2; 8 nucleotides agree with TRBD1. This CDR3 has 16 residues. V shed 1 base and J 2 bases; nucleotides not matched to a gene: 3. Germline V gene data show CDR1 as SGHNT and CDR2 as YENEEA. CDR3 sequence (DNA): TGTGCCAGCAGCTTAGTAGGACAGGGCAACACCGGGGAGCTGTTTTTT. Its translation is CASSLVGQGNTGELFF.

The chain couples TRBV5-1 to TRBJ2-1; 7 nucleotides agree with TRBD2. Germline V gene data show CDR1 as SGHRS and CDR2 as YFSETQ. V lost 1 base, J lost 7 bases, and 8 bases stayed unmatched. The CDR3 has 15 amino acids. The CDR3 nucleotides are TGCGCCAGCAGCTTGCGGCTCGTCGGGGGGAATGAGCAGTTCTTC. The encoded protein is CASSLRLVGGNEQFF.

The table lists this clone with a few counts. The rearrangement joins TRBV4-1 to TRBJ2-7, with D possibly matching TRBD2 (6 bases). Germline assignment: CDR1 MGHRA and CDR2 YSYEKL. The CDR3 runs to 14 residues. Trimming took off 2 bases at V and 3 bases at J, with 11 bases between the two ends. The CDR3 protein is CASSQRLENYEQYF. The CDR3 bases are TGCGCCAGCAGCCAACGACTAGAAAACTACGAGCAGTACTTC.

CDR3: CAISESSYGGEQYF. In nucleotides, the CDR3 is TGTGCCATCAGTGAGTCGAGTTACGGTGGCGAGCAGTACTTC. The chain recombines TRBV10-3 with TRBJ2-7, with D unclear. CDR1 ENHRY and CDR2 SYGVKD come from the germline V gene. V was trimmed by 0 bases and J by 6 bases, leaving 12 bases between them. The CDR3 runs 14 residues.

The chain has TRBV5-6 and TRBJ2-2, with TRBD1 matching over 8 bases. CDR3 length equals 17 residues. Trimming removed 1 base from V and 3 bases from J; junction bases left unmatched: 8. CDR1 and CDR2 (germline): SGHDT, YYEEEE. This CDR3 is CASSLYRDRRYTGELFF. The CDR3 DNA sequence: TGTGCCAGCAGCTTGTACCGGGACAGGAGGTACACCGGGGAGCTGTTTTTT.

The chain recombines TRBV11-2 with TRBJ2-5; tentative D call: TRBD1 (5 bases). The V end lost 8 bases, the J end lost 4 bases, and 11 bases lay between the germline ends. This CDR3 region has 12 residues. Germline values: CDR1 SGHAT, CDR2 FQNNGV. Here the CDR3 DNA reads TGTGCCAGCCAAGACAGAGGAGAGACCCAGTACTTC. This codes for CASQDRGETQYF.

V is TRBV28 and J is TRBJ2-1; D not certain. This CDR3 has 16 amino acids. V lost 5 bases to trimming and J lost 7 bases, with 21 bases between them. Germline values: CDR1 MDHEN, CDR2 SYDVKM. This CDR3 is CASSPSGGSMHNEQFF. CDR3 sequence (DNA): TGTGCCAGCAGTCCCTCGGGTGGCAGTATGCATAATGAGCAGTTCTTC. Using reference TRBV28 and TRBJ2-1 for the parts outside the CDR3, the full variable domain is DVKVTQSSRYLVKRTGEKVFLECVQDMDHENMFWYRQDPGLGLRLIYFSYDVKMKEKGDIPEGYSVSREKKERFSLILESASTNQTSMYLCASSPSGGSMHNEQFFGPGTRLTVL.

The CDR3 DNA sequence: TGTGCCAGCAGACCCCCCGGGCTAACGACAGGGGAGCTGTTTTTT. Its translation is CASRPPGLTTGELFF. The chain carries TRBV6-5 and TRBJ2-2; D is undetermined. The germline V and J ends were trimmed by 6 bases and 8 bases, with 19 bases remaining between them. The length of the CDR3 is 15 residues. CDR1 and CDR2 from the germline V gene are MNHEY and SVGAGI.

The V call is TRBV28, the J call TRBJ1-4, with 8 positions matching TRBD1. After removal of 5 bases from V and 8 bases from J, the junction contained 13 bases not matched to a gene. CDR1 and CDR2 from the germline V gene are MDHEN and SYDVKM. The CDR3 consists of 16 residues. CDR3 in amino acids: CASSPPGQVLREKLFF. Written as DNA, the CDR3 is TGTGCCAGCAGTCCTCCGGGACAGGTCTTGAGGGAAAAACTGTTTTTT.

This clone appeared a few times. This specimen includes other DNA sequences encoding the same CDR3. The chain uses TRBV19 and TRBJ2-7; TRBD2 might be the D (6 bases). The CDR3 contains 14 residues. With 4 bases removed from V and 1 base from J, the gap between germline ends came to 11 bases. Germline CDR1 and CDR2: LNHDA and SQIVND (reference sequence). The CDR3 coding sequence is TGTGCCAGTAGTACCCCCGGGACTTCCTACGAGCAGTACTTC. Translation: CASSTPGTSYEQYF.